The T cell receptor (beta chain) under discussion was sequenced for a study of T cell clonality in common variable immunodeficiency. The study's findings and limits: Patient heterogeneity in the CVID cohort limited correlations between repertoire features and clinical complications. Common variable immunodeficiency TCR beta sequences reportedly had fewer deletions and N-nucleotide insertions.

Clones were sequenced by immunoSEQ multiplex PCR, and TCRdb holds only the in-frame ones, with some missing. The data show roughly 12,000 clones, with none appearing a single time. This CDR3 comprises 14 residues. V shed 5 bases and J shed 5 bases, with 16 bases lying between them. Looked up from germline, CDR1 is DFQATT and CDR2 is SNEGSKA (reference sequence). This clone appeared many times. Its specificity is not known. The read ends 3 residues before the CDR3 terminus; that terminus is restored from the germline J gene. The receptor comes from a human donor with common variable immunodeficiency. The chain carries TRBV20-1 and TRBJ2-1; a possible D gene is TRBD1 (5 bases). Sequences were obtained from peripheral blood mononuclear cells. The CDR3 protein is CSALQDLHDNEQFF. Partial CDR3 DNA: TGCAGTGCTCTACAGGATTTACACGACAATGAG.